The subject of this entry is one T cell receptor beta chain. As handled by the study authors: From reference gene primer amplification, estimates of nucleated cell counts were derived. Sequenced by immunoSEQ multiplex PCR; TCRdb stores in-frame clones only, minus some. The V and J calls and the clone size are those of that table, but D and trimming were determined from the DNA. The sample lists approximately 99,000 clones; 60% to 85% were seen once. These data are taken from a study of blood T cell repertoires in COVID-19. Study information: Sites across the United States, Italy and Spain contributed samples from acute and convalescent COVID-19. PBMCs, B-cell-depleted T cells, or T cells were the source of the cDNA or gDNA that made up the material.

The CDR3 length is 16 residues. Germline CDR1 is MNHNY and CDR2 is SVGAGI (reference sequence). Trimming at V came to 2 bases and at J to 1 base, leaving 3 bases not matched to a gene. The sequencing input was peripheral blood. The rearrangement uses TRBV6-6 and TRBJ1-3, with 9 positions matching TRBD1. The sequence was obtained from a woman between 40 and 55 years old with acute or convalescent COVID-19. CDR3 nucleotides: TGTGCCAGCAGTTACGGACAGGGGCGTTCTGGAAACACCATATATTTT. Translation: CASSYGQGRSGNTIYF.